The 22 T cell receptor beta chains in this list originate from one sample, sequenced in a study of T cell responses to AZD1222 COVID-19 vaccine. Generated by immunoSEQ multiplex PCR, the TCRdb table keeps only in-frame clones and is missing some. The sample yields 110,000 or so clones, 88% seen once. The specimen was peripheral blood, collected 28 days after the second AZD1222 dose. The receptors derive from an adult who received the AZD1222 COVID-19 vaccine.

The chain carries TRBV3-1 (or the pseudogene TRBV3-2) and TRBJ2-3; 10 positions agree with TRBD2. The J segment lost 5 bases and the V segment lost 3 bases, leaving 5 bases of the junction unmatched. This CDR3 spans 15 amino acids. Germline CDR1 is LGHDT and CDR2 is YNNKEL (reference sequence). Here the CDR3 DNA reads TGTGCCAGCAGCCAGCAGCGGGGGGGGAGAGATACGCAGTATTTT. It yields the protein CASSQQRGGRDTQYF.

The gene calls are TRBV6-6 and TRBJ2-6; 12 positions match TRBD1. The CDR3 is 17 residues long. V was pared by 5 bases and J by 2 bases, with 4 bases of the junction left unmatched. Germline CDR1 MNHNY, CDR2 SVGAGI (reference sequence). CDR3 nucleotides: TGTGCCAGCAGTCCGGGACAGGGGGCGCCTGGGGCCAACGTCCTGACTTTC. This codes for CASSPGQGAPGANVLTF.

CDR3 region: CASSSQQTNEQFF. In DNA form, the CDR3 reads TGTGCCAGCAGCTCCCAGCAGACCAATGAGCAGTTCTTC. This chain connects TRBV11-3 to TRBJ2-1, with D unresolved. Looked up from germline, CDR1 is SGHNT and CDR2 is YENEEA. This CDR3 is built from 13 residues. V was trimmed by 4 bases and J by 6 bases, leaving 10 bases between them.

The chain uses TRBV6-6 and TRBJ1-5, with D hard to call. Looked up from germline, CDR1 is MNHNY and CDR2 is SVGAGI (reference sequence). The CDR3 length is 14 residues. V lost 2 bases and J 4 bases, leaving 9 bases between the germline ends. CDR3 loop: CASSYVGENQPQHF. The CDR3 DNA follows: TGTGCCAGCAGTTACGTCGGGGAGAATCAGCCCCAGCATTTT.

V is TRBV2 and J is TRBJ1-1; D unresolved. Trimming took off 0 bases at V and 0 bases at J, with 11 bases between the two ends. Germline lookup yields CDR1 SNHLY and CDR2 FYNNEI. The CDR3 has 16 residues. The CDR3 DNA reads as TGTGCCAGCAGTGAAGCACTATTACCTCTGAACACTGAAGCTTTCTTT. Its translation is CASSEALLPLNTEAFF.

Comments on this clone: Other DNA sequences from this sample encode an identical CDR3 as well. The V and J genes are TRBV5-1 and TRBJ2-5; D possibly matches TRBD1 or TRBD2 (5 bases each). The CDR3 contains 15 residues. V shed 1 base and J shed 1 base, with 11 bases lying between them. Germline CDR1 and CDR2: SGHRS and YFSETQ. The CDR3 is CASSLSPGGQETQYF. Here the CDR3 DNA reads TGCGCCAGCAGCTTGTCACCTGGGGGCCAAGAGACCCAGTACTTC.

The V and J genes are TRBV27 and TRBJ1-2; 10 nucleotides match TRBD1. Germline V gene sequence: CDR1 MNHEY, CDR2 SMNVEV (reference sequence). CDR3 length: 14 amino acids. V shed 6 bases and J 4 bases; nucleotides not matched to a gene: 5. As DNA, the CDR3 is TGTGCCAGCAGAGGGGACAGGGGCTTCTATGGCTACACCTTC. It yields the protein CASRGDRGFYGYTF.

J is TRBJ1-1 and V is TRBV6-2 or TRBV6-3; D possibly corresponds to TRBD1 (5 bases). The germline gives CDR1 MNHEY, CDR2 SVGEGT. V shed 2 bases and J shed 1 base, with 8 bases lying between them. The CDR3 extends over 14 amino acids. DNA for the CDR3: TGTGCCAGCAGTTACGATGGACAGAACACTGAAGCTTTCTTT. Its protein product is CASSYDGQNTEAFF.

The genes are TRBV2 and TRBJ1-5; 7 bases line up with TRBD1. Germline CDR1 reads SNHLY; CDR2 reads FYNNEI. The J segment lost 0 bases and the V segment lost 10 bases, leaving 9 bases of the junction unmatched. The CDR3 contains 15 residues. The CDR3 spells CATGGGTDSNQPQHF. CDR3 nucleotide sequence: TGTGCCACCGGGGGTGGGACAGATAGCAATCAGCCCCAGCATTTT.

V gene TRBV29-1 combines with J gene TRBJ1-2, with 9 bases fitting TRBD1. The V gene's germline CDR1 is SQVTM and CDR2 ANQGSEA. Losses at the gene ends were 6 bases for V and 4 bases for J; bases not matched to a gene: 3. The CDR3 length is 12 residues. CDR3 nucleotides: TGCAGCGTGGGACAGGGACCCTATGGCTACACCTTC. This encodes CSVGQGPYGYTF. The variable domain in full, completed from reference TRBV29-1 and TRBJ1-2, reads SAVISQKPSRDICQRGTSLTIQCQVDSQVTMMFWYRQQPGQSLTLIATANQGSEATYESGFVIDKFPISRPNLTFSTLTVSNMSPEDSSIYLCSVGQGPYGYTFGSGTRLTVV.

This chain uses TRBV5-1 with TRBJ1-2; TRBD1 agrees at 7 bases. The CDR3 sequence is 14 residues long. The junction had 7 bases not matched to a gene; V was cut back by 5 bases and J by 3 bases. CDR1 and CDR2 (germline): SGHRS, YFSETQ. CDR3 DNA sequence: TGCGCCAGCAGTACCGGGACAGATCACTATGGCTACACCTTC. This translates into CASSTGTDHYGYTF.

This clone was seen only a few times. This chain connects TRBV7-8 to TRBJ2-3; 9 bases fit TRBD2. The CDR3 runs 18 residues. Germline V CDR1 and CDR2: SGHVS, FQNEAQ. The junction had 14 bases not matched to a gene; V was cut back by 5 bases and J by 2 bases. CDR3 loop: CASSPRLAGSVDTDTQYF. CDR3 sequence (DNA): TGTGCCAGCAGCCCCCGGCTAGCGGGGTCCGTCGACACAGATACGCAGTATTTT.

V usage is TRBV4-2 and J usage is TRBJ2-1; D unresolved. CDR1 is LGHNA, CDR2 YNFKEQ, per germline. Trimming stripped 2 bases from V and 9 bases from J, with 5 bases between. The CDR3 sequence is 11 residues long. CDR3: CASSQSTEQFF. The CDR3 DNA is TGTGCCAGCAGCCAAAGTACTGAGCAGTTCTTC.

The rearrangement uses TRBV16 and TRBJ2-3, with D unclear. This CDR3 has 13 residues. Trimming cost V 3 bases and J 4 bases, with 8 bases left between them. Looked up from germline, CDR1 is KGHSY and CDR2 is FQNENV. The DNA of the CDR3 is TGTGCCAGCAGCCAGGGCGTTGCAGATACGCAGTATTTT. Amino acids: CASSQGVADTQYF.

This chain links TRBV6-5 with TRBJ1-3; TRBD1 matches at 9 bases. CDR1 is MNHEY and CDR2 is SVGAGI in the germline V gene. The V and J ends lost 7 bases and 3 bases, in that order; junction bases with no gene match: 7. The CDR3 contains 15 residues. CDR3 DNA sequence: TGTGCCAGCACCAAGACAGGGGGGTTTGGAAACACCATATATTTT. This gives the protein CASTKTGGFGNTIYF.

V and J are TRBV2 and TRBJ1-1; 7 bases agree with TRBD1. With V trimmed by 6 bases and J by 0 bases, 7 bases remained unmatched. CDR1 and CDR2 from the germline V gene are SNHLY and FYNNEI. The CDR3 sequence is 15 residues long. The CDR3 DNA reads TGTGCCAGCAGCCGGGACAGCAGAGTGAACACTGAAGCTTTCTTT. Translating gives CASSRDSRVNTEAFF.

In its sample, this clone was seen a few times. The CDR3 is CATSRGGGQGVQPQHF. The CDR3 DNA sequence: TGTGCCACCAGCAGAGGAGGGGGACAGGGGGTTCAGCCCCAGCATTTT. This sequence joins TRBV15 and TRBJ1-5; 11 bases are a match to TRBD1. This CDR3 has 16 amino acids. Unmatched junction bases numbered 5, after V lost 1 base and J lost 6 bases. CDR1 is LNHNV, CDR2 YYDKDF, per germline (reference sequence).

The chain has TRBV6-2 or TRBV6-3 and TRBJ2-7, with TRBD2 identical over 13 bases. The germline V gene encodes CDR1 MNHEY and CDR2 SVGEGT. The CDR3 contains 14 residues. J was trimmed by 7 bases and V by 2 bases; bases with no gene match: 2. For the CDR3, the DNA is TGTGCCAGCAGTTACGCGGGACTAGCGGGGGAGCAGTACTTC. Residues: CASSYAGLAGEQYF.

The chain combines TRBV4-3 with TRBJ2-3; D gene uncertain. V lost 0 bases, J lost 2 bases, and 15 bases lay in between. The CDR3 extends over 17 amino acids. CDR1 LGHNA and CDR2 YSLEER come from the germline V gene. CDR3 sequence (DNA): TGCGCCAGCAGCCAAGAAGGCGATTCCCATAACACAGATACGCAGTATTTT. Encoded protein: CASSQEGDSHNTDTQYF.

The chain is built from TRBV27 and TRBJ2-1, with D possibly called TRBD1 or TRBD2 (5 bases each). Trimming stripped 4 bases from V and 13 bases from J, with 17 bases between. The CDR3 spans 13 residues. Germline CDR1 MNHEY, CDR2 SMNVEV (reference sequence). The CDR3 reads CASSSTETGPQFF. CDR3 sequence (DNA): TGTGCCAGCAGTTCAACCGAGACGGGACCCCAGTTCTTC.

The chain carries TRBV7-6 and TRBJ1-1; the D is unclear. Deletions cut 2 bases from V and 1 base from J, with 5 bases between. The CDR3 covers 13 residues. Germline-derived CDR1 and CDR2 are SGHVS and FNYEAQ. The CDR3 protein is CASSLSENTEAFF. The CDR3, as DNA: TGTGCCAGCAGCTTAAGTGAGAACACTGAAGCTTTCTTT.

V is TRBV16 and J is TRBJ1-6; D remains ambiguous. Trimming pared 4 bases from V and 7 bases from J, leaving 11 bases between. The CDR3 is 14 residues long. Germline assignment: CDR1 KGHSY and CDR2 FQNENV. CDR3 amino acids: CASSLHWANSPLHF. The CDR3 DNA sequence: TGTGCCAGCAGCCTTCATTGGGCCAATTCACCCCTCCACTTT.